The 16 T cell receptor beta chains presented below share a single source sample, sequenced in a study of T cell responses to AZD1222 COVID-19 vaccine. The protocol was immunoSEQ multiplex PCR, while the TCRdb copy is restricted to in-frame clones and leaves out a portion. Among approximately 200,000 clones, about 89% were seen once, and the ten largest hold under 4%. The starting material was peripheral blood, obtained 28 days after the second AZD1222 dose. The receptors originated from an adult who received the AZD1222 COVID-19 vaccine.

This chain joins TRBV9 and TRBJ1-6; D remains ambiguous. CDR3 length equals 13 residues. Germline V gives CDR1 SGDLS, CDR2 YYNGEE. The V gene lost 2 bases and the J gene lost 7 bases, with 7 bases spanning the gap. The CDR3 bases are TGTGCCAGCAGCGTGGGTGGGAATTCACCCCTCCACTTT. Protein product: CASSVGGNSPLHF. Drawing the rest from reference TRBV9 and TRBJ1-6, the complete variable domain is DSGVTQTPKHLITATGQRVTLRCSPRSGDLSVYWYQQSLDQGLQFLIQYYNGEERAKGNILERFSAQQFPDLHSELNLSSLELGDSALYFCASSVGGNSPLHFGNGTRLTVT.

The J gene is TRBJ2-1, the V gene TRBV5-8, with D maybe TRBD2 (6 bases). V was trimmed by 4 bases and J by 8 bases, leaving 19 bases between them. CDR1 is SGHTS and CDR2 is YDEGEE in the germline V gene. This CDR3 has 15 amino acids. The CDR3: CASSHRWGTEDEQFF. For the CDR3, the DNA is TGTGCCAGCAGCCACCGATGGGGGACTGAGGATGAGCAGTTCTTC.

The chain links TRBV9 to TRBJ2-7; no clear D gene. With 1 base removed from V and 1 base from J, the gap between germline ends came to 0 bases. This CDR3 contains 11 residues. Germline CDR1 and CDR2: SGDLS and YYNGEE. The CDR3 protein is CASSVSYEQYF. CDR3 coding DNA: TGTGCCAGCAGCGTATCCTACGAGCAGTACTTC.

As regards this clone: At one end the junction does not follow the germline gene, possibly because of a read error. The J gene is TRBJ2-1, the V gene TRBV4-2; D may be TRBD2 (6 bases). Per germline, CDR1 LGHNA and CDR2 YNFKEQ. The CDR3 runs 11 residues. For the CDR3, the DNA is TGTGCCAGCAGCCTTAAGTCCTGGAGGGTCTTC. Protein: CASSLKSWRVF.

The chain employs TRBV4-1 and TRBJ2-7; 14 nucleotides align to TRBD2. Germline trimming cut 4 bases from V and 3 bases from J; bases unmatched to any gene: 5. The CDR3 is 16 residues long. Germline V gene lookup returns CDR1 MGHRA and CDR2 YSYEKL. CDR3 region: CASSLTGLAGDYEQYF. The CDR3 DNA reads TGCGCCAGCAGCCTGACGGGACTAGCGGGGGACTACGAGCAGTACTTC.

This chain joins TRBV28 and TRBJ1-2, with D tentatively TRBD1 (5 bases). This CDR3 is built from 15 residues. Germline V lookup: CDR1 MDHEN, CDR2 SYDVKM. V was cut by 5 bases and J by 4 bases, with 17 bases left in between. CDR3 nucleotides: TGTGCCAGCAGTCCCATATCCGGACAAGGCTATGGCTACACCTTC. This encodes CASSPISGQGYGYTF.

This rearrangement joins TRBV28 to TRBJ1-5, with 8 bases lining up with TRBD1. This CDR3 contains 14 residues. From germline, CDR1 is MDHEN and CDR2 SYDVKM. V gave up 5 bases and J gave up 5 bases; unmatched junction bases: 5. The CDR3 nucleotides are TGTGCCAGCAGTATAGGGACAGGACATCAGCCCCAGCATTTT. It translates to CASSIGTGHQPQHF.

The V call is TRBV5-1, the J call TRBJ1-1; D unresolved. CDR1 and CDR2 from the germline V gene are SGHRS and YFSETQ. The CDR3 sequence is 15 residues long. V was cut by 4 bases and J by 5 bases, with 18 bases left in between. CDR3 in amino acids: CASSPDRAGRTEAFF. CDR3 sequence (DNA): TGCGCCAGCAGCCCCGACCGGGCGGGGAGAACTGAAGCTTTCTTT. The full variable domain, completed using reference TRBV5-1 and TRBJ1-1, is KAGVTQTPRYLIKTRGQQVTLSCSPISGHRSVSWYQQTPGQGLQFLFEYFSETQRNKGNFPGRFSGRQFSNSRSEMNVSTLELGDSALYLCASSPDRAGRTEAFFGQGTRLTVV.

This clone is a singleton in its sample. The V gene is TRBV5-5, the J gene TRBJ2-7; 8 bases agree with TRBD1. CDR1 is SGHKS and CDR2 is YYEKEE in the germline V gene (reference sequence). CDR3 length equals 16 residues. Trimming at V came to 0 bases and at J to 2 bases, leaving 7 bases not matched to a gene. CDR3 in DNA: TGTGCCAGCAGCTTGGCCGGGACAGGATCCGCCTACGAGCAGTACTTC. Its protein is CASSLAGTGSAYEQYF.

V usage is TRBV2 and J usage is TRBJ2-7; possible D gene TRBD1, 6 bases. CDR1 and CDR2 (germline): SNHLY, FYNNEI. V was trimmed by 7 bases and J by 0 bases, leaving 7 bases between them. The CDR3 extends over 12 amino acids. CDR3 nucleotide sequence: TGTGCCAGCAAGGGGGTCTCCTACGAGCAGTACTTC. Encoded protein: CASKGVSYEQYF.

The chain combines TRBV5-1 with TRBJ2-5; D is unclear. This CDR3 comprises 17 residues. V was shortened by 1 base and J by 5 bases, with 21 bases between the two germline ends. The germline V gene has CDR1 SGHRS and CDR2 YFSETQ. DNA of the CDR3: TGCGCCAGCAGCTTGTTTTCGCAGACAAACCTAAGGGAGACCCAGTACTTC. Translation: CASSLFSQTNLRETQYF.

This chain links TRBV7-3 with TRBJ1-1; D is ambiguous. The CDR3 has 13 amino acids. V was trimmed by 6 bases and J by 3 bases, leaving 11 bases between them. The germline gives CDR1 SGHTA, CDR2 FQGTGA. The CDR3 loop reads CASRNEEDTEAFF. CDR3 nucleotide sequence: TGTGCCAGCAGAAACGAGGAGGACACTGAAGCTTTCTTT.

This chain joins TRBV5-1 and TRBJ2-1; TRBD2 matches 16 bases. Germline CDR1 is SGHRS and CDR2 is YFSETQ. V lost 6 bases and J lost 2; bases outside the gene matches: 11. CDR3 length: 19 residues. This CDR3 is CASNIPGLAGGPTYNEQFF. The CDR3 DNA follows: TGCGCCAGCAATATACCGGGACTAGCGGGAGGGCCCACCTACAATGAGCAGTTCTTC. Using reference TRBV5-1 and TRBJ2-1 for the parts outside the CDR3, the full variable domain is KAGVTQTPRYLIKTRGQQVTLSCSPISGHRSVSWYQQTPGQGLQFLFEYFSETQRNKGNFPGRFSGRQFSNSRSEMNVSTLELGDSALYLCASNIPGLAGGPTYNEQFFGPGTRLTVL.

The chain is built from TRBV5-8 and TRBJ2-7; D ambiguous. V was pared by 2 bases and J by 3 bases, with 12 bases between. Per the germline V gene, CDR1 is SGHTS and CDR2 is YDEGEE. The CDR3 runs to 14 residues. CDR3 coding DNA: TGTGCCAGCAGCTTAGGTCTAGTGTTCTACGAGCAGTACTTC. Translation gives CASSLGLVFYEQYF.

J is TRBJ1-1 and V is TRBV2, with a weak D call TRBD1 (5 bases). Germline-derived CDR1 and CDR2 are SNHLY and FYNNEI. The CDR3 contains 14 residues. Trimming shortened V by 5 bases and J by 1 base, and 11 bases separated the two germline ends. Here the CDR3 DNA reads TGTGCCAGCAGTCGGGACCGGAAGAACACTGAAGCTTTCTTT. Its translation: CASSRDRKNTEAFF.

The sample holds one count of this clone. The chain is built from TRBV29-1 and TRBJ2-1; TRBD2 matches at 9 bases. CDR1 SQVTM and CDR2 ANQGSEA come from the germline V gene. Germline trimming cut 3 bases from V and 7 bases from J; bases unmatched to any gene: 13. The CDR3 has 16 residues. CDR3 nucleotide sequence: TGCAGCGTTGATTTGAGGCTAGCGGGATTTAATAATGAGCAGTTCTTC. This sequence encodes CSVDLRLAGFNNEQFF.